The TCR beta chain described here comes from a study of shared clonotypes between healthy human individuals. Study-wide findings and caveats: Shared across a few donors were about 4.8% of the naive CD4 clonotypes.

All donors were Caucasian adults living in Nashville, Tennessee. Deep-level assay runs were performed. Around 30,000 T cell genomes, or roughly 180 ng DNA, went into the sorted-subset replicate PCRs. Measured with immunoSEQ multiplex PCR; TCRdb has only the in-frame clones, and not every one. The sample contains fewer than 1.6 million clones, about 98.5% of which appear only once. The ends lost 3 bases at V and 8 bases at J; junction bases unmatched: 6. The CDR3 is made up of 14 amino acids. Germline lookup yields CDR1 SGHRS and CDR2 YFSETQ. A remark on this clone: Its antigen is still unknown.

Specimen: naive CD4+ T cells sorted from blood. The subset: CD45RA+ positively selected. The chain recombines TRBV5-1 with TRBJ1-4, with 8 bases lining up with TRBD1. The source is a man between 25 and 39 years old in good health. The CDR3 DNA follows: TGCGCCAGCAGCTCCCAGGGGGCAGGAGAAAAACTGTTTTTT. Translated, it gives CASSSQGAGEKLFF.